This T cell receptor (beta chain) is drawn from a study of blood T cells in healthy people across ages. Study-level results: Naive CD4+ cells and diversity were both higher in long-lived donors than in aged donors.

A second PCR of 7 to 11 cycles used a sample-barcoded 5' primer and a J-beta primer mix. Every cDNA molecule carried a tag from a template-switch adaptor bearing 12 random nucleotides. TCRdb used MiXCR to reprocess the 5' RACE reads, holding one entry per CDR3 protein. This sample has approximately 1,700,000 distinct CDR3 sequences, with around 40% found just once. With each sample, at least 6 micrograms of total RNA were extracted. On this clonotype itself: Its antigen is undetermined.

The CDR3 covers 14 residues. Trimming took 6 bases from V and 4 from J, leaving 15 bases between them. This chain connects TRBV12-3 or TRBV12-4 to TRBJ1-1; D uncertain. The sequenced sample was blood. The source of this sequence is a human donor in good health. The chain's CDR3 is CASRERARATEAFF. CDR3 DNA sequence: TGTGCCAGCAGGGAGAGGGCCCGGGCCACTGAAGCTTTCTTT.